This TCR beta chain was captured in a study of cytomegalovirus exposure and HLA in healthy donors. Study-level results: Investigators reported 150 to 200 TCR beta chains as tied to cytomegalovirus. Most TCR sequences showed up rarely, but some public TCRs showed up in many donors. Specificity of a few CMV-associated chains for CMV antigens was verified in vitro.

While the first cohort had hundreds of subjects, the donors belonged to the separate validation cohort of about 110 subjects. For this clone: Antigen unknown.

Sequencing used immunoSEQ multiplex PCR; TCRdb keeps in-frame clones, though not all of them. The sample yields around 70,000 clones, 94% seen once. V dropped 2 bases and J dropped 3 bases, with 11 bases sitting between them. The germline V gene encodes CDR1 MNHNS and CDR2 SASEGT. This CDR3 has 14 residues. This TCR was sampled from a man between 18 and 29 years old in good health and CMV-seropositive. This chain joins TRBV6-1 and TRBJ2-7, with D maybe TRBD1 (5 bases). The sample taken for sequencing was PBMCs. The CDR3 DNA sequence: TGTGCCAGCAGTGAATCACCAGGGAACTACGAGCAGTACTTC. Translated: CASSESPGNYEQYF.